The next 27 T cell receptor beta chains were all read from a single sample in a study of T cell responses to AZD1222 COVID-19 vaccine. The repertoire was sequenced with immunoSEQ multiplex PCR; TCRdb's copy has only in-frame clones and lacks some. The sample has 120,000 or so clones; 88% are singletons. Specimen: peripheral blood, collected on day 0 of MenACWY control vaccination. These receptor sequences come from an adult in good health.

This rearrangement joins TRBV27 to TRBJ2-1, with 13 bases matching TRBD2. The CDR3 sequence is 17 residues long. The germline CDR1 and CDR2 sequences are MNHEY and SMNVEV (reference sequence). V was pared by 6 bases and J by 4 bases, with 9 bases of the junction left unmatched. The CDR3 spells CASSRTTSGRTYNEQFF. The CDR3 DNA reads TGTGCCAGCAGCCGGACGACTAGCGGGAGGACTTACAATGAGCAGTTCTTC.

The chain combines TRBV28 with TRBJ1-4; 7 bases fit TRBD1. The CDR3 loop spans 14 amino acids. Germline V gives CDR1 MDHEN, CDR2 SYDVKM. Germline trimming cut 10 bases from V and 5 bases from J; bases unmatched to any gene: 10. The CDR3 sequence: CATLQDRTNEKLFF. As DNA, the CDR3 is TGTGCCACCCTACAGGACAGGACAAATGAAAAACTGTTTTTT.

The chain carries TRBV4-2 and TRBJ1-1; no reliable D call. The V gene's germline CDR1 is LGHNA and CDR2 YNFKEQ. V lost 0 bases, J lost 0 bases, and 5 bases lay in between. The CDR3 loop spans 14 amino acids. CDR3 coding DNA: TGTGCCAGCAGCCAAGATTACGTGAACACTGAAGCTTTCTTT. This translates into CASSQDYVNTEAFF.

The chain links TRBV6-5 to TRBJ2-2, with D possibly being TRBD1 or TRBD2 (5 bases each). The germline CDR1 and CDR2 sequences are MNHEY and SVGAGI. V was shortened by 1 base and J by 6 bases, with 9 bases between the two germline ends. This CDR3 contains 14 residues. The CDR3 DNA reads as TGTGCCAGCAGTTACTTTGGGGGATCCGGGGAGCTGTTTTTT. Amino acid sequence: CASSYFGGSGELFF.

This chain uses TRBV11-2 with TRBJ1-1; TRBD1 might be the D (5 bases). The CDR3 spans 14 residues. CDR1 is SGHAT and CDR2 is FQNNGV in the germline V gene. V was trimmed by 5 bases and J by 0 bases, leaving 10 bases between them. The CDR3 loop is CASSLQGMNTEAFF. The CDR3 DNA reads TGTGCCAGCAGCCTCCAGGGCATGAACACTGAAGCTTTCTTT.

The genes are TRBV3-1 (or the pseudogene TRBV3-2) and TRBJ2-1; weak D call: TRBD1 (6 bases). The CDR3 has 14 residues. V dropped 3 bases and J dropped 8 bases, with 14 bases sitting between them. Germline-derived CDR1 and CDR2 are LGHDT and YNNKEL (reference sequence). CDR3 nucleotide sequence: TGTGCCAGCAGCCATACGACAGGTTTGGATGAGCAGTTCTTC. Its translation: CASSHTTGLDEQFF.

The CDR3 DNA is TGCGCCAGCAGTGACGTCGGGGAGCAGTACTTC. The encoded protein is CASSDVGEQYF. The rearrangement joins TRBV10-2 to TRBJ2-7; no firm D call. Looked up from germline, CDR1 is WSHSY and CDR2 is SAAADI. Deletions cut 3 bases from V and 7 bases from J, with 7 bases between. This CDR3 is 11 amino acids long.

The chain uses TRBV5-5 and TRBJ2-3; 7 positions match TRBD2. The CDR3 is made up of 16 amino acids. Germline trimming cut 2 bases from V and 0 bases from J; bases unmatched to any gene: 6. Germline V CDR1 and CDR2: SGHKS, YYEKEE (reference sequence). The CDR3, as DNA: TGTGCCAGCAGCTTTACCTCTAGCGGTAGCACAGATACGCAGTATTTT. Protein sequence: CASSFTSSGSTDTQYF.

The chain is built from TRBV3-1 (or the pseudogene TRBV3-2) and TRBJ2-7, with 8 positions matching TRBD2. The length of the CDR3 is 15 residues. Trimming took 4 bases from V and 7 from J; bases not matched to a gene: 12. Germline V gene sequence: CDR1 LGHDT, CDR2 YNNKEL (reference sequence). CDR3 sequence (DNA): TGTGCCAGCAGCCTCCTTACTAGCGGTAAGGGGGAGCAGTACTTC. Translation gives CASSLLTSGKGEQYF.

This chain uses TRBV28 with TRBJ2-6; 7 bases match TRBD2. The CDR3 has 18 residues. CDR1 MDHEN and CDR2 SYDVKM come from the germline V gene. After removal of 6 bases from V and 4 bases from J, the junction contained 15 bases not matched to a gene. The CDR3 is CASSSPSGLRLGANVLTF. The CDR3 region has the DNA TGTGCCAGCAGCTCCCCTAGCGGCCTTCGATTGGGGGCCAACGTCCTGACTTTC.

This rearrangement joins TRBV14 to TRBJ2-7, with D perhaps matching TRBD1 (6 bases). This CDR3 comprises 16 residues. Germline loops: CDR1 SGHDN, CDR2 FVKESK. V was cut by 0 bases and J by 3 bases, with 15 bases left in between. The CDR3 DNA sequence: TGTGCCAGCAGCCAAGAAGGGACAATAATTTACTACGAGCAGTACTTC. Amino acid sequence: CASSQEGTIIYYEQYF. The full variable domain, with the rest looked up from reference TRBV14 and TRBJ2-7, is EAGVTQFPSHSVIEKGQTVTLRCDPISGHDNLYWYRRVMGKEIKFLLHFVKESKQDESGMPNNRFLAERTGGTYSTLKVQPAELEDSGVYFCASSQEGTIIYYEQYFGPGTRLTVT.

V usage is TRBV15 and J usage is TRBJ1-2; a possible D gene is TRBD1 (5 bases). The germline gives CDR1 LNHNV, CDR2 YYDKDF (reference sequence). The germline V and J ends were trimmed by 5 bases and 9 bases, with 16 bases remaining between them. This CDR3 contains 13 residues. The DNA of the CDR3 is TGTGCCACCAGCCTTCGGGACGTCGCGAGCTACACCTTC. Its translation: CATSLRDVASYTF.

The rearrangement links TRBV11-2 to TRBJ2-4; TRBD1 aligns across 9 bases. CDR3 size: 14 residues. The ends lost 3 bases at V and 7 bases at J; junction bases unmatched: 4. In germline, CDR1 is SGHAT, CDR2 FQNNGV. CDR3 loop: CASSLGQGRNIQYF. CDR3 DNA: TGTGCCAGCAGCTTGGGACAGGGTCGGAACATTCAGTACTTC.

The chain links TRBV30 to TRBJ1-2; 11 bases align to TRBD1. CDR1 and CDR2 from the germline V gene are GTSNPN and SVGIG (reference sequence). V was clipped by 3 bases and J by 7 bases; unmatched bases: 7. This CDR3 spans 14 amino acids. CDR3 bases: TGTGCCTGGAGGGGCCCCGGGACAGGGGGTGGCTACACCTTC. It is translated as CAWRGPGTGGGYTF.

V is TRBV3-1 (or the pseudogene TRBV3-2) and J is TRBJ1-6, with D uncertain. Germline V gene sequence: CDR1 LGHDT, CDR2 YNNKEL (reference sequence). With 0 bases removed from V and 14 bases from J, the gap between germline ends came to 8 bases. This CDR3 spans 12 amino acids. This CDR3 is CASSQDLRALHF. The CDR3 bases are TGTGCCAGCAGCCAAGATCTGCGAGCCCTCCACTTT.

V and J are TRBV28 and TRBJ2-1; 7 bases agree with TRBD2. This CDR3 has 17 amino acids. Trimming took 1 base from V and 0 from J; bases not matched to a gene: 6. In germline, CDR1 is MDHEN, CDR2 SYDVKM. The CDR3 region is CASSLFSRGSSYNEQFF. The CDR3 region has the DNA TGTGCCAGCAGTTTATTTTCCCGCGGGAGCTCCTACAATGAGCAGTTCTTC.

The chain couples TRBV27 to TRBJ2-7; 12 bases are shared with TRBD1. Germline loops: CDR1 MNHEY, CDR2 SMNVEV (reference sequence). The CDR3 loop spans 13 amino acids. The V segment lost 10 bases and the J segment 6 bases; nucleotides outside the gene matches: 7. For the CDR3, the DNA is TGTGCCACGAGTCTGGGACAGGGGGCCGAGCAGTACTTC. This gives the protein CATSLGQGAEQYF.

The chain joins TRBV6-5 to TRBJ2-1; TRBD2 matches 9 bases. J lost 4 bases, V lost 4 bases, and 5 bases had no gene match. This CDR3 spans 15 amino acids. Germline V CDR1 and CDR2: MNHEY, SVGAGI. The CDR3 nucleotides read TGTGCCAGCAGTTCCGGGACTAGCTTATACAATGAGCAGTTCTTC. Amino acid sequence: CASSSGTSLYNEQFF.

The V gene is TRBV5-4, the J gene TRBJ2-5, with D unresolved. V lost 4 bases and J 6 bases, leaving 13 bases between the germline ends. The CDR3 is 13 amino acids. The germline V gene encodes CDR1 SGHNT and CDR2 YYREEE (reference sequence). The CDR3 loop is CASSTSRDKTQYF. In DNA form, the CDR3 reads TGTGCCAGCAGCACCAGTAGGGATAAGACCCAGTACTTC.

The V and J genes are TRBV7-9 and TRBJ1-1, with 7 bases lining up with TRBD1. After removal of 7 bases from V and 0 bases from J, the junction contained 14 bases not matched to a gene. The germline V gene has CDR1 SEHNR and CDR2 FQNEAQ (reference sequence). The CDR3 spans 17 residues. The CDR3 nucleotides are TGTGCCAGCACCCTACAGGGGTGGAGAGGGATGAACACTGAAGCTTTCTTT. Its translation is CASTLQGWRGMNTEAFF.

This clone was detected only a few times. CDR3 sequence: CASSLTRRGGYTF. Here the CDR3 DNA reads TGTGCCAGCAGTTTAACCCGGAGGGGGGGCTACACCTTC. V usage is TRBV27 and J usage is TRBJ1-2; weak D call: TRBD1 (6 bases). V shed 2 bases and J shed 8 bases, with 12 bases lying between them. Germline values: CDR1 MNHEY, CDR2 SMNVEV (reference sequence). The CDR3 consists of 13 residues.

This rearrangement joins TRBV20-1 to TRBJ1-4; D is ambiguous. V was pared by 3 bases and J by 0 bases, with 5 bases between. Germline assignment: CDR1 DFQATT and CDR2 SNEGSKA (reference sequence). The CDR3 is 13 amino acids. As DNA, the CDR3 is TGCAGTGCTAGTCGGGCAACTAATGAAAAACTGTTTTTT. This translates into CSASRATNEKLFF.

This chain joins TRBV12-3 or TRBV12-4 and TRBJ1-5; D not resolved. The CDR3 spans 12 residues. V was pared by 6 bases and J by 6 bases, with 9 bases between. Here the CDR3 DNA reads TGTGCCAGCAGCTCGGGTCTTCAGCCCCAGCATTTT. Its protein is CASSSGLQPQHF.

The chain combines TRBV11-3 with TRBJ2-1; the D is unclear. The CDR3 spans 16 residues. Trimming removed 5 bases at V and 7 bases at J, with 21 bases between. CDR1 is SGHNT and CDR2 is YENEEA in the germline V gene. The CDR3 bases are TGTGCCAGCAGCCATTCCCTCCACTCTATTTGGAATGAGCAGTTCTTC. It yields the protein CASSHSLHSIWNEQFF.

The rearrangement links TRBV15 to TRBJ2-7; 9 bases agree with TRBD1. V shed 0 bases, J shed 6 bases, and the junction held 12 bases outside the gene matches. Germline CDR1 and CDR2: LNHNV and YYDKDF (reference sequence). The CDR3 is made up of 17 amino acids. The DNA for the CDR3 is TGTGCCACCAGCAGAGAATTGGCGGGGACAGGGTCGGGCGAGCAGTACTTC. Translated: CATSRELAGTGSGEQYF.

The V and J genes are TRBV19 and TRBJ2-1, with D perhaps matching TRBD1 (6 bases). This CDR3 contains 14 residues. The V gene's germline CDR1 is LNHDA and CDR2 SQIVND (reference sequence). V was cut by 4 bases and J by 4 bases, with 11 bases left in between. The CDR3 sequence is CASSTGTPYNEQFF. The DNA of the CDR3 is TGTGCCAGTAGTACCGGGACACCTTACAATGAGCAGTTCTTC.

This clone was found a few times. J is TRBJ2-7 and V is TRBV27, with TRBD1 matching 9 bases. Trimming took 5 bases from V and 5 from J; bases not matched to a gene: 4. Germline V gene data show CDR1 as MNHEY and CDR2 as SMNVEV (reference sequence). This CDR3 region has 13 residues. The CDR3 region has the DNA TGTGCCAGCAGTGGGACAGGGTTACACGAGCAGTACTTC. Protein: CASSGTGLHEQYF.